This TCR beta chain comes out of a study of regulatory T cells in long-lasting Graves disease. General observations from the study: Whereas new patients shared some 990 public clonotypes, persistent patients shared more, at about 2,500. With persistent disease, TRBV28, TRBJ1-2 and TRBJ2-5 were the favored segments.

With 0 bases removed from V and 2 bases from J, the gap between germline ends came to 11 bases. The CDR3 loop spans 15 amino acids. Germline V gene lookup returns CDR1 LNHNV and CDR2 YYDKDF (reference sequence). Time point noted: newly diagnosed GD, antithyroid drugs for less than 3 months. With RNA extracted from PBMCs as input, the TCR library was made. For TCR beta, libraries came from iRepertoire HTBI primers and Arm-PCR of CDR3 regions. How the authors handled the data: Detected in the samples were over 55 TRBV and over 11 TRBJ segments. TCRdb re-called the multiplex PCR reads with MiXCR, one entry per CDR3 protein. TCRdb assigned the V and J calls; the authors' analysis was not used. This sample has 300,000 to 400,000 distinct CDR3 sequences, with under 20% found just once. This clonotype was found many times. Antigen: not known.

This receptor was taken from a female donor with Graves disease. The chain recombines TRBV15 with TRBJ2-7; tentative D call: TRBD1 (5 bases). The sample in question was peripheral blood mononuclear cells (PBMCs), obtained at new diagnosis, from a patient treated with antithyroid drugs. Here the CDR3 reads CATSRDEAGTYEQYF. CDR3 in DNA: TGTGCCACCAGCAGAGATGAGGCAGGGACCTACGAGCAGTACTTC.